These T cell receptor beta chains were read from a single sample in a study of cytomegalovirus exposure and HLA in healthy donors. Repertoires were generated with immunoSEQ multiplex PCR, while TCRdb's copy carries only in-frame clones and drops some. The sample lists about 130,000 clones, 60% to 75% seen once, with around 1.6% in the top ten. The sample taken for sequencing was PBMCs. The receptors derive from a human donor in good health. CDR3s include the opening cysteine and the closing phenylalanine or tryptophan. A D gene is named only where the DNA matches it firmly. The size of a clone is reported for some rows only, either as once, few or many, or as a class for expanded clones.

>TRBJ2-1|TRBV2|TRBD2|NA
CASSEGLAGVNEQFF
TGTGCCAGCAGTGAAGGTCTAGCGGGAGTCAATGAGCAGTTCTTC
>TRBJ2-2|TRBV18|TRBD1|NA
CASSPSSGGTGELFF
TGTGCCAGCTCACCTTCCTCAGGGGGCACCGGGGAGCTGTTTTTT
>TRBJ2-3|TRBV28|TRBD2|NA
CASSFGGDDTQYF
TGTGCCAGCAGTTTTGGGGGGGATGATACGCAGTATTTT
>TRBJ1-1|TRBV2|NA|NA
CASSDSQGNTEAFF
TGTGCCAGCAGCGACTCCCAGGGGAACACTGAAGCTTTCTTT
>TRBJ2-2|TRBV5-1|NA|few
CASSLAMQGGTGELFF
TGCGCCAGCAGCTTGGCCATGCAGGGAGGCACCGGGGAGCTGTTTTTT
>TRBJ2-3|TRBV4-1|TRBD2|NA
CASSREAGTSADTQYF
TGCGCCAGCAGCCGAGAGGCCGGGACTAGCGCAGATACGCAGTATTTT
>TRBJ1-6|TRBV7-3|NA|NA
CASSLIQGRSNSPLHF
TGTGCCAGCAGCTTAATACAGGGTAGGAGTAATTCACCCCTCCACTTT
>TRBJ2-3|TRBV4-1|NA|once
CASSQVGDTQYF
TGCGCCAGCAGCCAGGTCGGGGATACGCAGTATTTT
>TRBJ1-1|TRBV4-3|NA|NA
CASSQGVERATEALF
TGCGCCAGCAGCCAAGGGGTCGAGAGGGCCACTGAAGCTCTCTTT
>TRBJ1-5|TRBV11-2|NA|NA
CASSSGAGRSNQPQHF
TGTGCCAGCAGCTCTGGGGCCGGGAGGAGCAATCAGCCCCAGCATTTT
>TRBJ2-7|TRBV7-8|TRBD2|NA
CASSNGRAAYEQYF
TGTGCCAGCAGTAATGGGAGGGCCGCCTACGAGCAGTACTTC
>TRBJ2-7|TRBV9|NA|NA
CASSEGVTYEQYF
TGTGCCAGCAGCGAAGGGGTTACCTACGAGCAGTACTTC
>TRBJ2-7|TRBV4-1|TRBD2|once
CASSQDQGLAGTYEQYF
TGCGCCAGCAGCCAAGATCAGGGACTAGCGGGAACCTACGAGCAGTACTTC
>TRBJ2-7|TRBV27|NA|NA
CASGLTSSYEQYF
TGTGCCAGCGGCCTCACTAGCTCCTACGAGCAGTACTTC
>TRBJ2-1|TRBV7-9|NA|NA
CASSLGREGYNEQFF
TGTGCCAGCAGCTTAGGGCGGGAAGGATACAATGAGCAGTTCTTC
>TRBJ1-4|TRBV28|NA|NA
CASSSWGEANEKLFF
TGTGCCAGCAGTTCATGGGGGGAGGCTAATGAAAAACTGTTTTTT
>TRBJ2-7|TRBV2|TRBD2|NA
CASSPLAGTYEQYF
TGTGCCAGCAGTCCCCTAGCGGGGACCTACGAGCAGTACTTC
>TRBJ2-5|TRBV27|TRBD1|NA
CASSFGSGRGQETQYF
TGTGCCAGCAGTTTTGGGTCGGGCAGGGGGCAAGAGACCCAGTACTTC
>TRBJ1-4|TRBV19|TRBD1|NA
CASRVGGQRNEKLFF
TGTGCCAGTAGAGTAGGGGGCCAACGGAATGAAAAACTGTTTTTT
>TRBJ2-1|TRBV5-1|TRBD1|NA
CASSLGQGIADEQFF
TGCGCCAGCAGCCTAGGACAGGGGATTGCGGATGAGCAGTTCTTC
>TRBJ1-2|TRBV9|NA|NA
CASSPGGDGYTF
TGTGCCAGCAGCCCGGGAGGGGATGGCTACACCTTC
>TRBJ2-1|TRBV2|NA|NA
CASSEMFRRGTPYNEQFF
TGTGCCAGCAGTGAAATGTTTCGAAGGGGCACCCCCTACAATGAGCAGTTCTTC
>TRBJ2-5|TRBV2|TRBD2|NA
CASSPGLAGQETQYF
TGTGCCAGCAGTCCAGGACTAGCGGGACAAGAGACCCAGTACTTC
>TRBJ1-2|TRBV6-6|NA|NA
CASSKGFVTSYGYTF
TGTGCCAGCAGCAAGGGGTTTGTAACCTCCTATGGCTACACCTTC
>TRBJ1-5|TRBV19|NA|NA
CASSIGGPLAAGQPQHF
TGTGCCAGTAGTATAGGTGGACCACTGGCTGCGGGTCAGCCCCAGCATTTT
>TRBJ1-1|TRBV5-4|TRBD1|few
CASSGGTAVMNTEAFF
TGTGCCAGCAGCGGCGGGACAGCTGTGATGAACACTGAAGCTTTCTTT
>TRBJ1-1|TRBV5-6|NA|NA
CASSPGHRATEAFF
TGTGCCAGCAGCCCAGGCCACAGGGCCACTGAAGCTTTCTTT
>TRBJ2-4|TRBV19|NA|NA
CASSIGGIQYF
TGTGCCAGTAGTATTGGAGGCATTCAGTACTTC
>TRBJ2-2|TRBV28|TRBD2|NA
CASSKTSGGTGELFF
TGTGCCAGCAGCAAGACTAGCGGAGGCACCGGGGAGCTGTTTTTT
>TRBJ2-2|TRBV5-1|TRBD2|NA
CASSLGTSGSSGELFF
TGCGCCAGCAGCTTGGGGACTAGCGGGAGTTCCGGGGAGCTGTTTTTT
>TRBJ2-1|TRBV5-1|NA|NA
CASSVTSLASYNEQFF
TGCGCCAGCAGCGTAACTAGCTTAGCTTCCTACAATGAGCAGTTCTTC
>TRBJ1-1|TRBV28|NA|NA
CASSFGLEAFF
TGTGCCAGCAGTTTTGGCTTGGAAGCTTTCTTT
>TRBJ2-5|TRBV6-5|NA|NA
CASRDYPGSKETQYF
TGTGCCAGCAGAGACTATCCGGGGTCAAAAGAGACCCAGTACTTC
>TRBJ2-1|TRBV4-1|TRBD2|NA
CASSQGAGVGNEQFF
TGCGCCAGCAGCCAAGGCGCGGGAGTTGGGAATGAGCAGTTCTTC
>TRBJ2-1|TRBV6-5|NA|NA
CASRPNRAHNEQFF
TGTGCCAGCAGACCGAACAGGGCTCACAATGAGCAGTTCTTC
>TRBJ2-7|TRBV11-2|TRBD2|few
CASRDYYEQYF
TGTGCCAGCCGGGACTACTACGAGCAGTACTTC
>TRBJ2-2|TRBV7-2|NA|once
CASTIRGVNTGELFF
TGTGCCAGCACCATCCGCGGGGTTAACACCGGGGAGCTGTTTTTT
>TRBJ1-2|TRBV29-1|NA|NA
CSVDGGGRGYTF
TGCAGCGTTGATGGGGGAGGGAGAGGCTACACCTTC
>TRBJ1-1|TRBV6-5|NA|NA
CASSYDRLMVNTEAFF
TGTGCCAGCAGTTACGATAGACTGATGGTGAACACTGAAGCTTTCTTT
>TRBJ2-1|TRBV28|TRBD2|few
CATAGGGYNEQFF
TGTGCCACAGCGGGAGGGGGCTACAATGAGCAGTTCTTC
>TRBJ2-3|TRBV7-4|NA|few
CASSFGDEEGTDTQYF
TGTGCCAGCAGCTTCGGAGACGAGGAAGGCACAGATACGCAGTATTTT
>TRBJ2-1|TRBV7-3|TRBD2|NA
CASSLSGTSGRREQFF
TGTGCCAGCAGCTTAAGCGGGACTAGCGGGAGACGGGAGCAGTTCTTC
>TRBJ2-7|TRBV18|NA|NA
CASSLGRDYEQYF
TGTGCCAGCTCCCTTGGGCGAGACTACGAGCAGTACTTC
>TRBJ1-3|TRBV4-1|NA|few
CASSRAPAAQSGNTIYF
TGCGCCAGCAGCCGAGCCCCGGCAGCACAGTCTGGAAACACCATATATTTT
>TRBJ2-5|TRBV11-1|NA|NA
CASSFSLAEETQYF
TGTGCCAGCAGCTTCTCGTTAGCGGAAGAGACCCAGTACTTC
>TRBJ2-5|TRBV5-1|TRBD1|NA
CASSPTGTGIETQYF
TGCGCCAGCAGCCCCACCGGGACAGGGATTGAGACCCAGTACTTC
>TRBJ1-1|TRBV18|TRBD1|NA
CASSLGTGQTLEAFF
TGTGCCAGCTCACTGGGGACAGGGCAGACTTTGGAAGCTTTCTTT
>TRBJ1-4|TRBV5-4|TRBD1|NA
CASSRPGQGGEKLFF
TGTGCCAGCAGCCGACCGGGACAGGGAGGTGAAAAACTGTTTTTT
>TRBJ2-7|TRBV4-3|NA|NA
CASSQGAGELYEQYF
TGCGCCAGCAGCCAAGGGGCAGGGGAGCTCTACGAGCAGTACTTC
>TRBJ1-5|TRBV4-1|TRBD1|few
CASSQGRQGGNSNQPQHF
TGCGCCAGCAGCCAAGGCAGACAGGGGGGAAATAGCAATCAGCCCCAGCATTTT
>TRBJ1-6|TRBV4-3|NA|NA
CASSQERGGRYSPLHF
TGCGCCAGCAGCCAAGAACGCGGAGGCAGGTATTCACCCCTCCACTTT
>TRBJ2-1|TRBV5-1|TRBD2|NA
CASSLDGPERGGGRASRSYNEQFF
TGCGCCAGCAGCTTGGACGGGCCAGAGCGCGGCGGCGGGAGGGCCTCCCGCTCCTACAATGAGCAGTTCTTC
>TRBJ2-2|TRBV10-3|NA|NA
CAIRPTHTGELFF
TGTGCCATCAGGCCTACCCACACCGGGGAGCTGTTTTTT
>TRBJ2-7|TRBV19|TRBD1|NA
CASSGTGPPYEQYF
TGTGCCAGTTCAGGGACAGGCCCACCCTACGAGCAGTACTTC
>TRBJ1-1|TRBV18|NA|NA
CASSLSENTEAFF
TGTGCCAGCTCTCTGTCAGAAAACACTGAAGCTTTCTTT
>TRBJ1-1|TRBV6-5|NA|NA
CASTSGRAGAFF
TGTGCCAGCACCTCGGGCCGCGCGGGGGCTTTCTTT
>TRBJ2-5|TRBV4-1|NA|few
CASSPRWGSETQYF
TGCGCCAGCAGCCCCCGTTGGGGCTCGGAGACCCAGTACTTC
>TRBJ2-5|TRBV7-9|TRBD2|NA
CASRPSGKETQYF
TGTGCCAGCAGGCCTAGCGGAAAAGAGACCCAGTACTTC
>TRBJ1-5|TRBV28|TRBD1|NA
CASSPTGQGSNQPQHF
TGTGCCAGCAGTCCCACGGGACAGGGGAGCAATCAGCCCCAGCATTTT